What follows are 17 T cell receptor beta chains derived from one specimen sequenced in a study of blood T cells in healthy people across ages. Then a second PCR, running roughly 7 to 11 cycles, was carried out with a sample-barcoded 5' primer and a J-beta primer mix. Using its own MiXCR run on the 5' RACE reads, TCRdb lists one record per CDR3 protein. The sample yields roughly 1,800,000 distinct CDR3 sequences, roughly 49% seen once. The source material was blood. These receptors all stem from a woman aged 40 to 50 in good health.

This clonotype was counted between two and nine times. The rearrangement links TRBV28 to TRBJ2-5; no reliable D call. Germline values: CDR1 MDHEN, CDR2 SYDVKM. This CDR3 has 14 amino acids. Trimming cost V 5 bases and J 4 bases, with 14 bases left between them. The CDR3 protein is CASSTPVGRETQYF. CDR3 nucleotides: TGTGCCAGCAGTACCCCAGTGGGTCGAGAGACCCAGTACTTC.

This clonotype appeared a few times. V and J are TRBV20-1 and TRBJ1-5; D gene ambiguous. V was cut by 3 bases and J by 7 bases, with 13 bases left in between. The CDR3 has 13 residues. Looked up from germline, CDR1 is DFQATT and CDR2 is SNEGSKA (reference sequence). This chain's CDR3 is CSASGTTGQPQHF. CDR3 DNA sequence: TGCAGTGCTAGTGGTACCACGGGGCAGCCCCAGCATTTT.

The chain joins TRBV20-1 to TRBJ2-5; 11 positions agree with TRBD2. V lost 4 bases, J lost 2 bases, and 9 bases stayed unmatched. The length of the CDR3 is 16 residues. Germline V gene data show CDR1 as DFQATT and CDR2 as SNEGSKA (reference sequence). The CDR3 protein is CSAKGASGGQQETQYF. CDR3 nucleotides: TGCAGTGCTAAGGGGGCTAGCGGGGGGCAACAAGAGACCCAGTACTTC.

At least ten counts were recorded for this clonotype. The V gene is TRBV7-9, the J gene TRBJ2-3; D perhaps matches TRBD2 (5 bases). CDR1 is SEHNR, CDR2 FQNEAQ, per germline (reference sequence). V was shortened by 5 bases and J by 0 bases, with 6 bases between the two germline ends. The CDR3 is 13 residues long. CDR3 sequence reads: CASSEGSTDTQYF. The CDR3 nucleotides are TGTGCCAGCAGCGAGGGTAGCACAGATACGCAGTATTTT.

This clonotype was detected once. V usage is TRBV24-1 and J usage is TRBJ2-2; 10 bases map to TRBD2. Germline V lookup: CDR1 KGHDR, CDR2 SFDVKD. Trimming removed 0 bases from V and 4 bases from J; junction bases left unmatched: 7. The length of the CDR3 is 18 residues. In DNA, the CDR3 is TGTGCCACCAGTGATTTGGTGACTAGCGGGCGGGGCACCGGGGAGCTGTTTTTT. Protein sequence: CATSDLVTSGRGTGELFF.

This clonotype was counted only a few times. The rearrangement joins TRBV7-2 to TRBJ2-1; TRBD2 matches at 10 bases. V was pared by 0 bases and J by 4 bases, with 3 bases of the junction left unmatched. This CDR3 comprises 16 residues. The germline V gene has CDR1 SGHTA and CDR2 FQGNSA. The CDR3, as DNA: TGTGCCAGCAGCTTAGCGGTAGCGGGGGGTTACAATGAGCAGTTCTTC. Protein product: CASSLAVAGGYNEQFF.

V usage is TRBV4-3 and J usage is TRBJ2-3; 10 nucleotides agree with TRBD2. Trimming removed 3 bases from V and 2 bases from J; junction bases left unmatched: 2. The CDR3 is 15 residues long. Per germline, CDR1 LGHNA and CDR2 YSLEER. CDR3 coding DNA: TGCGCCAGCAGCCATACTAGCGGGGTCACAGATACGCAGTATTTT. Translated, it gives CASSHTSGVTDTQYF.

The chain carries TRBV10-3 and TRBJ1-2; the D is unclear. The CDR3 spans 13 residues. Germline V lookup: CDR1 ENHRY, CDR2 SYGVKD. The V gene lost 7 bases and the J gene lost 4 bases, with 13 bases spanning the gap. The CDR3 protein is CAIKPEGGYGYTF. CDR3 DNA sequence: TGTGCCATCAAGCCAGAGGGTGGCTATGGCTACACCTTC.

The sample holds one count of this clonotype. The V and J genes are TRBV6-1 and TRBJ2-1; a weak D match, TRBD1 (6 bases). There are 17 residues in the CDR3. CDR1 is MNHNS and CDR2 is SASEGT in the germline V gene. V was pared by 7 bases and J by 5 bases, with 24 bases between. The CDR3 loop is CASTEEGPGTLHNEQFF. The DNA for the CDR3 is TGTGCCAGCACCGAAGAGGGCCCCGGGACACTACACAATGAGCAGTTCTTC.

In its sample, this clonotype was seen many times. This chain joins TRBV29-1 and TRBJ2-3; D remains unclear. Deletions cut 0 bases from V and 3 bases from J, with 10 bases between. This CDR3 is built from 14 residues. CDR1 is SQVTM, CDR2 ANQGSEA, per germline. CDR3 coding DNA: TGCAGCGTTGAAGATGCGCAGGAGACAGATACGCAGTATTTT. This gives the protein CSVEDAQETDTQYF.

The chain links TRBV13 to TRBJ2-3; TRBD2 aligns across 10 bases. The CDR3 extends over 20 amino acids. V gave up 5 bases and J gave up 0 bases; unmatched junction bases: 17. CDR1 is PRHDT, CDR2 FYEKMQ, per germline (reference sequence). The CDR3 DNA reads as TGTGCCAGCAGCCAAATCTATCTAGCGGGGGCCCGTTCTAGCACAGATACGCAGTATTTT. Its translation: CASSQIYLAGARSSTDTQYF. Drawing the rest from reference TRBV13 and TRBJ2-3, the complete variable domain is AAGVIQSPRHLIKEKRETATLKCYPIPRHDTVYWYQQGPGQDPQFLISFYEKMQSDKGSIPDRFSAQQFSDYHSELNMSSLELGDSALYFCASSQIYLAGARSSTDTQYFGPGTRLTVL.

The chain recombines TRBV29-1 with TRBJ2-5; weak D call: TRBD1 (5 bases). The CDR3 length is 13 residues. Germline V gene lookup returns CDR1 SQVTM and CDR2 ANQGSEA. V was trimmed by 3 bases and J by 4 bases, leaving 12 bases between them. The CDR3 DNA reads as TGCAGCGTTGACGGACAAAGGGGAGAGACCCAGTACTTC. Translation: CSVDGQRGETQYF.

The chain is built from TRBV28 and TRBJ2-1; 7 nucleotides match TRBD1. From germline, CDR1 is MDHEN and CDR2 SYDVKM. The CDR3 consists of 13 residues. V was pared by 7 bases and J by 10 bases, with 10 bases of the junction left unmatched. The CDR3 is CASTDRRTPEQFF. The DNA for the CDR3 is TGTGCCAGCACGGACAGGAGGACCCCAGAGCAGTTCTTC. The full variable domain, in which reference TRBV28 and TRBJ2-1 provide the parts outside the CDR3, is DVKVTQSSRYLVKRTGEKVFLECVQDMDHENMFWYRQDPGLGLRLIYFSYDVKMKEKGDIPEGYSVSREKKERFSLILESASTNQTSMYLCASTDRRTPEQFFGPGTRLTVL.

The rearrangement joins TRBV6-2 or TRBV6-3 to TRBJ1-1; tentative D call: TRBD1 (5 bases). The CDR3 covers 16 residues. The germline V gene has CDR1 MNHEY and CDR2 SVGEGT. Trimming pared 4 bases from V and 1 base from J, leaving 16 bases between. This CDR3 is CASSFPRDLANTEAFF. In nucleotides, the CDR3 is TGTGCCAGCAGTTTCCCGCGGGACCTGGCGAACACTGAAGCTTTCTTT.

This clonotype has a handful of counts. The chain links TRBV24-1 to TRBJ2-3; TRBD1 agrees at 10 bases. Germline values: CDR1 KGHDR, CDR2 SFDVKD. This CDR3 spans 16 amino acids. The V gene end was trimmed by 2 bases and the J gene end by 2 bases; junction bases not matched to a gene: 3. CDR3 nucleotide sequence: TGTGCCACCAGTGATTGGGGACAGGGGCCCACAGATACGCAGTATTTT. Translating it yields CATSDWGQGPTDTQYF.

In this sample, this clonotype turned up many times. The genes are TRBV28 and TRBJ2-2; D is ambiguous. Germline CDR1 MDHEN, CDR2 SYDVKM. This CDR3 has 11 amino acids. Trimming took off 3 bases at V and 5 bases at J, with 1 base between the two ends. The CDR3 loop is CASSLTGELFF. The CDR3 DNA follows: TGTGCCAGCAGTTTGACCGGGGAGCTGTTTTTT.

A few counts support this clonotype. The chain couples TRBV7-2 to TRBJ2-1; TRBD1 matches at 10 bases. Per the germline V gene, CDR1 is SGHTA and CDR2 is FQGNSA. The CDR3 is 16 amino acids. Losses at the gene ends were 2 bases for V and 8 bases for J; bases not matched to a gene: 9. The CDR3 region is CASSLQGTGAGHEQFF. The CDR3, as DNA: TGTGCCAGCAGCTTACAAGGGACAGGGGCCGGCCATGAGCAGTTCTTC.